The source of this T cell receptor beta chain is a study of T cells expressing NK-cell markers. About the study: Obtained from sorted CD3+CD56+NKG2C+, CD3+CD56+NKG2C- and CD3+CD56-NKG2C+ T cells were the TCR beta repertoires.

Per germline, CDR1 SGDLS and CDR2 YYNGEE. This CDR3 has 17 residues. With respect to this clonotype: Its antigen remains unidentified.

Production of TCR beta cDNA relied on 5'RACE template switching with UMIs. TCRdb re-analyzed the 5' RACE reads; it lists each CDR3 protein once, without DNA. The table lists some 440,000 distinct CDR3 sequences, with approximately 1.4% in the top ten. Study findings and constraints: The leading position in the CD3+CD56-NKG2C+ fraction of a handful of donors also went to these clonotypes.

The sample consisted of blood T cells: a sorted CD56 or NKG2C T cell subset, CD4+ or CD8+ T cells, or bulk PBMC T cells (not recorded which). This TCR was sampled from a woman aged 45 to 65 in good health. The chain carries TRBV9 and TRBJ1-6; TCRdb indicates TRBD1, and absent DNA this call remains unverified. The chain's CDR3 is CARNRGCDRMYNSPLHF.